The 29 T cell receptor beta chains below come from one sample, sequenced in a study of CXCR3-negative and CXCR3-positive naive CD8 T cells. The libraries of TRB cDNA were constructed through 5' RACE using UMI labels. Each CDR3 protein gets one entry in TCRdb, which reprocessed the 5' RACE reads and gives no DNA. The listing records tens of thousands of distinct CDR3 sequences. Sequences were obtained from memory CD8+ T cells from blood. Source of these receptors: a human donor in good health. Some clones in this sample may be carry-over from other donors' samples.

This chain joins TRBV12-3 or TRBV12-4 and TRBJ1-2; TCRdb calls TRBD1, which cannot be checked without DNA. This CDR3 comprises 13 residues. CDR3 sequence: CASSPGTEISYTF.

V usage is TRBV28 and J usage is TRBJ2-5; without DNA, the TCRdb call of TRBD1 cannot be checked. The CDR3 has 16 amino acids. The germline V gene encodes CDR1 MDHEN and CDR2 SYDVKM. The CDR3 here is CASSLSQGPHQETQYF.

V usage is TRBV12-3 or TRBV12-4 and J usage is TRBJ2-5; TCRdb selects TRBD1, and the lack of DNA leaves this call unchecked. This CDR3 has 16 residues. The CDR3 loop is CASSLPRGRQGETQYF.

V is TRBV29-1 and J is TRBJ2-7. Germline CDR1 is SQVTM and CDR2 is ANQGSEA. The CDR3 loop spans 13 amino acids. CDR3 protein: CSVDKEDSYEQYF.

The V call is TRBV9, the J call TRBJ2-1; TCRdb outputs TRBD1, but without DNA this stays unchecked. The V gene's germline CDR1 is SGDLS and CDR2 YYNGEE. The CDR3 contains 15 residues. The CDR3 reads CASSVEGGGNNEQFF. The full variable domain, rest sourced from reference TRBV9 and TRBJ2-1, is DSGVTQTPKHLITATGQRVTLRCSPRSGDLSVYWYQQSLDQGLQFLIQYYNGEERAKGNILERFSAQQFPDLHSELNLSSLELGDSALYFCASSVEGGGNNEQFFGPGTRLTVL.

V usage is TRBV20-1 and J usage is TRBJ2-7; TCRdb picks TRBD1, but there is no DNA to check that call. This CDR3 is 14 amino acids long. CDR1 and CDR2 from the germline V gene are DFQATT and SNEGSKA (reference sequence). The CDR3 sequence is CSARAGTADYEQYF.

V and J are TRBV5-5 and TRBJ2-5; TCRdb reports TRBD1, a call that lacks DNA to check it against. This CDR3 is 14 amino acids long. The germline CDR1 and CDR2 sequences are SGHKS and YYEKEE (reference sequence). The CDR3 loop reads CASSPETGFLTQYF.

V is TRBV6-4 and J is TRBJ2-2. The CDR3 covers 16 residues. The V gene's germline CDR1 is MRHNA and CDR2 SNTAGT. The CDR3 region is CASSAESGGTPGELFF.

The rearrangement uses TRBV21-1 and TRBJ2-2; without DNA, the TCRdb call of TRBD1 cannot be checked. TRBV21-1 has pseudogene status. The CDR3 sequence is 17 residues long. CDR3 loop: CASSKCSKTGHPGELFF.

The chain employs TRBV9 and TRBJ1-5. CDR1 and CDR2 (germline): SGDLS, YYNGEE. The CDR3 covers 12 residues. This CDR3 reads CASSTGGQPQHF. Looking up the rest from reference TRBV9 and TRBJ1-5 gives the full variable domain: DSGVTQTPKHLITATGQRVTLRCSPRSGDLSVYWYQQSLDQGLQFLIQYYNGEERAKGNILERFSAQQFPDLHSELNLSSLELGDSALYFCASSTGGQPQHFGDGTRLSIL.

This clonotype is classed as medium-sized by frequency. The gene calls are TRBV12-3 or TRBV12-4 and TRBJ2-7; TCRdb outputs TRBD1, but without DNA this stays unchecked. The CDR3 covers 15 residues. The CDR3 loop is CASSLEQGWSYEQYF.

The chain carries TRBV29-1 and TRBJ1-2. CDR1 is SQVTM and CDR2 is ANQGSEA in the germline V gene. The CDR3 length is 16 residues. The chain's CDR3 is CSVVGGMGLRLWGYTF.

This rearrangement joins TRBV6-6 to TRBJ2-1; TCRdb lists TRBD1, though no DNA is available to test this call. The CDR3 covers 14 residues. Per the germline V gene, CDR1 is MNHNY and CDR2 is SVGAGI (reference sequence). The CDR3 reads CASGVGGGYNEQFF.

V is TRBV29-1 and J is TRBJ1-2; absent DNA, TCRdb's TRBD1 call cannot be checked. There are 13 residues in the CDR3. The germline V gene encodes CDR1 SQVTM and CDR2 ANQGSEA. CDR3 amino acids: CSVLRTGAQGYTF. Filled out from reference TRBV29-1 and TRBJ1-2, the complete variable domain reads SAVISQKPSRDICQRGTSLTIQCQVDSQVTMMFWYRQQPGQSLTLIATANQGSEATYESGFVIDKFPISRPNLTFSTLTVSNMSPEDSSIYLCSVLRTGAQGYTFGSGTRLTVV.

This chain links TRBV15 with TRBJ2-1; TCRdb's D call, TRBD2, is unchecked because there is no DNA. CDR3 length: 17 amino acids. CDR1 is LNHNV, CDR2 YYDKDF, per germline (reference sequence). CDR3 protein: CATSSAQSGSSYNEQFF.

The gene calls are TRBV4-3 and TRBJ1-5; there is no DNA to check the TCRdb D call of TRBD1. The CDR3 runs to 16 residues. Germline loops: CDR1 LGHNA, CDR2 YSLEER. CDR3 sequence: CASSQDRQGSNQPQHF.

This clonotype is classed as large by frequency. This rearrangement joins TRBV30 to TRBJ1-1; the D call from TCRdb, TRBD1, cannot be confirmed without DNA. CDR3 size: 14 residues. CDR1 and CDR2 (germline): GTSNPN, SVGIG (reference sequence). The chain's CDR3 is CAWSTGTGDTEAFF. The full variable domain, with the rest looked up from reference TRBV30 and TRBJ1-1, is SQTIHQWPATLVQPVGSPLSLECTVEGTSNPNLYWYRQAAGRGLQLLFYSVGIGQISSEVPQNLSASRPQDRQFILSSKKLLLSDSGFYLCAWSTGTGDTEAFFGQGTRLTVV.

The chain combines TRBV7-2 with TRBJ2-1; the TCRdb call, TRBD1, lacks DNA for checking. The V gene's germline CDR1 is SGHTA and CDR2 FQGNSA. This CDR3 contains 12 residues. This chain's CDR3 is CASSLVGGEQFF.

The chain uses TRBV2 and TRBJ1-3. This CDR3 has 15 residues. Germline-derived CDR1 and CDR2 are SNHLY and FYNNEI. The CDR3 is CASRGPPWGRNTIYF.

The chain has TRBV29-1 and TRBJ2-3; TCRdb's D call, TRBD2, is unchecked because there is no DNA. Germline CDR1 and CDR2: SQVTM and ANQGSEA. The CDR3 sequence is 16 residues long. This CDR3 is CSVGSGTSVRIDTQYF.

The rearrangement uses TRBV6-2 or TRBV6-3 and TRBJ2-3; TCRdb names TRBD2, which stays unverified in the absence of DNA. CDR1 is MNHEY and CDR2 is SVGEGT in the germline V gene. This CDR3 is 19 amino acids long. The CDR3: CASSYHPNAGLSNTDTQYF.

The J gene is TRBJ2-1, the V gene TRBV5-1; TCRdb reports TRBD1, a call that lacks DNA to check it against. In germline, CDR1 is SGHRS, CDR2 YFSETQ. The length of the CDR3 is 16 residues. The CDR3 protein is CASSLIGQSSYNEQFF.

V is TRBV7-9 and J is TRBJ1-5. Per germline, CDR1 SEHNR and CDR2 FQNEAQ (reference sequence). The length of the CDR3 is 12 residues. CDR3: CASSFPSQPQHF.

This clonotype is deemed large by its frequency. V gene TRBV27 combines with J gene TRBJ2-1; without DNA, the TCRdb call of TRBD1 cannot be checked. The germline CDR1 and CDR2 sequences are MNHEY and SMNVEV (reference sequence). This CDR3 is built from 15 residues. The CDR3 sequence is CASRLPGQGYNEQFF.

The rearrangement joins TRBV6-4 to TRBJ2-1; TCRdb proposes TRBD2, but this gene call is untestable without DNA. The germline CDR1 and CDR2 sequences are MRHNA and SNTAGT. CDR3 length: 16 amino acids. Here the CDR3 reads CASSDSTSGGHNEQFF.

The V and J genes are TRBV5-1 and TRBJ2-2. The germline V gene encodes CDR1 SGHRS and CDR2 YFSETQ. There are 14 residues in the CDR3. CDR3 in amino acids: CASSWVMNTGELFF.

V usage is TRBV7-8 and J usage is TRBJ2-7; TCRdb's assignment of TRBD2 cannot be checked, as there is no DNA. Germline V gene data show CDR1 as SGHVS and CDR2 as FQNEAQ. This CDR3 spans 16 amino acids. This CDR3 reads CASSFNGASGLYEQYF.

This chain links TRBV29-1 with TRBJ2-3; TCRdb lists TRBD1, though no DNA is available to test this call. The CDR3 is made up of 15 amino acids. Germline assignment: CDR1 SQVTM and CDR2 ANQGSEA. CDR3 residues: CSVNRGRPGTDTQYF.

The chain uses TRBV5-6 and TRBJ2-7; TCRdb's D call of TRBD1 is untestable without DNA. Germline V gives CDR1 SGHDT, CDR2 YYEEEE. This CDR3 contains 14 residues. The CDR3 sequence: CASSLRGVSYEQYF.